The 18 T cell receptor beta chains presented below share a single source sample, sequenced in a study of blood T cells in healthy people across ages (dated by TCRdb to between 2014 and 2017). Library preparation was by 5' RACE. For sequencing, an Illumina HiSeq 2500 was employed. A second about 6 to 11 cycle PCR used a sample-barcoded 5' primer and a J-beta primer mix. The public reads were reanalyzed by TCRdb: fastp trimming at Q25, MiXCR alignment, in-frame beta chains only. Each record represents a unique CDR3 protein, reported with the most common genes and DNA among its rows. The sample includes 1.5 million to 2 million distinct CDR3 sequences, with around half observed a single time. The ten biggest clones cover 2% to 2.5% of the sample. The specimen sequenced was blood. All receptors derive from a woman in her thirties or forties in good health.

This clonotype showed up just a few times. This chain links TRBV10-3 with TRBJ2-7; 11 bases map to TRBD1. This CDR3 region has 15 residues. V dropped 5 bases and J dropped 2; count of bases not matched to a gene: 5. The germline V gene has CDR1 ENHRY and CDR2 SYGVKD. This CDR3 is CAISYGTGGTYEQYF. CDR3 nucleotides: TGTGCCATCAGTTATGGGACAGGGGGAACCTACGAGCAGTACTTC.

V gene TRBV9 combines with J gene TRBJ2-3, with TRBD2 identical over 9 bases. Germline lookup yields CDR1 SGDLS and CDR2 YYNGEE. V was clipped by 0 bases and J by 5 bases; unmatched bases: 4. This CDR3 is 15 amino acids long. Written as DNA, the CDR3 is TGTGCCAGCAGCGTAGTAGCGGGGGCGGGAGATACGCAGTATTTT. Translating it yields CASSVVAGAGDTQYF.

As DNA, the CDR3 is TGTGCCAGCACCGCGACTAGCGGGGGGCCTATTTCCTACAATGAGCAGTTCTTC. Protein sequence: CASTATSGGPISYNEQFF. The rearrangement joins TRBV6-1 to TRBJ2-1; 13 bases line up with TRBD2. The CDR3 runs to 18 residues. V shed 7 bases and J 1 base; nucleotides not matched to a gene: 10. Per germline, CDR1 MNHNS and CDR2 SASEGT.

The gene calls are TRBV6-2 or TRBV6-3 and TRBJ1-5; 7 bases match TRBD1. This CDR3 is 14 amino acids long. V lost 5 bases to trimming and J lost 15 bases; unmatched junction nucleotides: 16. Germline CDR1 is MNHEY and CDR2 is SVGEGT. CDR3 residues: CASSKGQQLNGGHF. The CDR3 DNA reads TGTGCCAGCAGTAAGGGACAGCAACTAAACGGGGGGCATTTT.

The V and J genes are TRBV12-3 or TRBV12-4 and TRBJ2-3; 11 nucleotides line up with TRBD2. The CDR3 is made up of 16 amino acids. V lost 2 bases and J lost 5; bases outside the gene matches: 6. This CDR3 is CASSLTSGGWVDTQYF. The CDR3 DNA reads TGTGCCAGCAGTTTAACTAGCGGGGGATGGGTAGATACGCAGTATTTT.

The rearrangement links TRBV6-5 to TRBJ1-2; a weak D match, TRBD1 (6 bases). The V end lost 3 bases, the J end lost 0 bases, and 11 bases lay between the germline ends. Germline loops: CDR1 MNHEY, CDR2 SVGAGI. The CDR3 extends over 15 amino acids. In nucleotides, the CDR3 is TGTGCCAGCAGTTATACAGGGAAAGCTAACTATGGCTACACCTTC. Its protein product is CASSYTGKANYGYTF.

This clonotype was detected a few times. The chain uses TRBV4-3 and TRBJ2-3; D possibly uses TRBD1 or TRBD2 (5 bases each). CDR3 length equals 17 residues. Germline V gene lookup returns CDR1 LGHNA and CDR2 YSLEER. The ends were cut back, 0 bases at V and 5 bases at J, with 18 bases in the middle. In DNA form, the CDR3 reads TGCGCCAGCAGCCAAGATCTGACTCTTGGGGGAAGAGATACGCAGTATTTT. It translates to CASSQDLTLGGRDTQYF.

The chain carries TRBV13 and TRBJ1-6; 8 nucleotides match TRBD1. Germline V gene sequence: CDR1 PRHDT, CDR2 FYEKMQ (reference sequence). V gave up 5 bases and J gave up 11 bases; unmatched junction bases: 8. The CDR3 has 14 residues. CDR3 DNA sequence: TGTGCCAGCAGCCCCGGACAGGGCTCTCCACCCCTCCACTTT. It encodes CASSPGQGSPPLHF.

This clonotype was recorded a few times. The chain employs TRBV7-6 and TRBJ2-7, with D perhaps TRBD1 (6 bases). With 1 base removed from V and 3 bases from J, the gap between germline ends came to 16 bases. CDR3 length equals 16 residues. CDR1 and CDR2 from the germline V gene are SGHVS and FNYEAQ. CDR3 in amino acids: CASSLGDRDTFYEQYF. The CDR3 nucleotides read TGTGCCAGCAGCTTAGGAGACCGGGACACATTCTACGAGCAGTACTTC.

The V and J genes are TRBV6-2 or TRBV6-3 and TRBJ1-2; 10 nucleotides agree with TRBD1. Per germline, CDR1 MNHEY and CDR2 SVGEGT. The CDR3 loop spans 15 amino acids. Germline trimming cut 3 bases from V and 7 bases from J; bases unmatched to any gene: 8. The CDR3 nucleotides are TGTGCCAGCAGTTATCCCGGGACAGGGGACGGTGGCTACACCTTC. Amino acid sequence: CASSYPGTGDGGYTF.

This clonotype was detected a few times. The CDR3 nucleotides are TGTGCCAGCAGTGGGATGAGGCCAACTAATGAAAAACTGTTTTTT. Protein sequence: CASSGMRPTNEKLFF. This sequence joins TRBV25-1 and TRBJ1-4; D unresolved. With 4 bases removed from V and 0 bases from J, the gap between germline ends came to 9 bases. The CDR3 loop spans 15 amino acids. The V gene's germline CDR1 is MGHDK and CDR2 SYGVNS.

The V gene is TRBV7-4, the J gene TRBJ1-1; perhaps TRBD1 as D (6 bases). Germline lookup yields CDR1 SGHVT and CDR2 SQSDAQ. This CDR3 has 15 amino acids. Trimming pared 1 base from V and 0 bases from J, leaving 9 bases between. CDR3 nucleotides: TGTGCCAGCAGCTTAGTTAGACAGGTGAACACTGAAGCTTTCTTT. Translated: CASSLVRQVNTEAFF. The entire variable domain, with the rest obtained from reference TRBV7-4 and TRBJ1-1, is as follows: GAGVSQSPRYKVAKRGRDVALRCDSISGHVTLYWYRQTLGQGSEVLTYSQSDAQRDKSGRPSGRFSAERPERSVSTLKIQRTEQGDSAVYLCASSLVRQVNTEAFFGQGTRLTVV.

The chain is built from TRBV20-1 and TRBJ2-5, with TRBD1 matching over 7 bases. V shed 0 bases, J shed 0 bases, and the junction held 4 bases outside the gene matches. The CDR3 length is 15 residues. The germline V gene encodes CDR1 DFQATT and CDR2 SNEGSKA (reference sequence). As DNA, the CDR3 is TGCAGTGCTAGAGACGACAGGGCCAACCAAGAGACCCAGTACTTC. Residues: CSARDDRANQETQYF.

For this clonotype: An end of the junction does not agree with germline; a read error may underlie this. The chain combines TRBV10-3 with TRBJ2-7; 11 bases agree with TRBD1. Germline CDR1 reads ENHRY; CDR2 reads SYGVKD. The CDR3 spans 13 residues. The DNA of the CDR3 is TGTGCCGTCAGAGGGACAGGGGGCTACGAGCAGTACTTC. Protein product: CAVRGTGGYEQYF.

This clonotype was detected a few times. V and J are TRBV29-1 and TRBJ1-1; 7 bases are shared with TRBD1. The CDR3 totals 13 residues. Germline CDR1 and CDR2: SQVTM and ANQGSEA. Trimming removed 5 bases from V and 0 bases from J; junction bases left unmatched: 3. In DNA, the CDR3 is TGCAGCGTTTCGGGACAGATGAACACTGAAGCTTTCTTT. Translated, it gives CSVSGQMNTEAFF.

The chain recombines TRBV6-5 with TRBJ2-3; D is undetermined. With 4 bases removed from V and 6 bases from J, the gap between germline ends came to 20 bases. The CDR3 covers 16 residues. Germline CDR1 and CDR2: MNHEY and SVGAGI. Here the CDR3 reads CASSSLGRRLRDTQYF. The CDR3 nucleotides read TGTGCCAGCAGTTCCCTTGGTCGGCGGCTACGGGATACGCAGTATTTT.

The CDR3 nucleotides read TGCGCCAGCAGCCAAGATGGGCAGCGCCTAGGGACCCAGTACTTC. Its translation: CASSQDGQRLGTQYF. This chain links TRBV4-1 with TRBJ2-5; D gene ambiguous. The CDR3 runs 15 residues. V lost 0 bases and J 7 bases, leaving 15 bases between the germline ends. The V gene's germline CDR1 is MGHRA and CDR2 YSYEKL.

V and J are TRBV7-9 and TRBJ2-1, with D perhaps TRBD1 (6 bases). Germline V lookup: CDR1 SEHNR, CDR2 FQNEAQ (reference sequence). This CDR3 is 19 amino acids long. Trimming removed 1 base from V and 7 bases from J, with 26 bases in between. The CDR3: CASSLDQGSGWRWGNEQFF. In DNA, the CDR3 is TGTGCCAGCAGCTTAGACCAGGGGAGCGGATGGCGATGGGGGAATGAGCAGTTCTTC. Based on the CDR3 plus reference TRBV7-9 and TRBJ2-1, the full variable domain is DTGVSQNPRHKITKRGQNVTFRCDPISEHNRLYWYRQTLGQGPEFLTYFQNEAQLEKSRLLSDRFSAERPKGSFSTLEIQRTEQGDSAMYLCASSLDQGSGWRWGNEQFFGPGTRLTVL.